This entry concerns a single TCR beta chain. Its antigen remains unidentified. This record belongs to a study of radiation and T cells in renal cell carcinoma. Study-wide context: Nephrectomy followed 15 Gy stereotactic body radiation by 4 weeks.

As for time point: blood 2 weeks post-SBRT. Treatment in this sample: 15 Gy SBRT to primary tumor, nephrectomy 4 weeks later. This CDR3 spans 15 amino acids. CDR1 and CDR2 (germline): SGHTA, FQGNSA. Trimming removed 5 bases from V and 2 bases from J, with 12 bases in between. General study results and limits: Without pretreatment biopsies, baseline tumor clonotype presence was undetermined.

Repertoires were generated with immunoSEQ multiplex PCR, while TCRdb's copy carries only in-frame clones and drops some. The profile covers about 65,000 clones, with around 81% appearing a single time and roughly 7.4% taken by the ten largest. This sequence joins TRBV7-2 and TRBJ1-4, with D uncertain. This TCR came from a man aged 60-69 years with renal cell carcinoma. The sequences come from blood, collected from a patient whose treatment included radiotherapy and nephrectomy. The CDR3 nucleotides read TGTGCCAGCAGCCCTTCTGCAGCTACTAATGAAAAACTGTTTTTT. Its translation is CASSPSAATNEKLFF.